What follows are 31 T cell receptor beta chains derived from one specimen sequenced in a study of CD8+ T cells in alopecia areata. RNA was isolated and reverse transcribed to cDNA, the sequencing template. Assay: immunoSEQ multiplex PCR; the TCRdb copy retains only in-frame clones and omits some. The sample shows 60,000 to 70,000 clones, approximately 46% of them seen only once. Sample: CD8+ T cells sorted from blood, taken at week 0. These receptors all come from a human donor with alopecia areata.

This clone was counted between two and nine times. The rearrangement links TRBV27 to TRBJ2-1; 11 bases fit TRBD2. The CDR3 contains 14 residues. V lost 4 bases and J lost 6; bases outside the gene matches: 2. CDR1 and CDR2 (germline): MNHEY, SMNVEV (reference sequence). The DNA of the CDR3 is TGTGCCAGCAGTTATAGCGGGAGGGGCAATGAGCAGTTCTTC. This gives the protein CASSYSGRGNEQFF.

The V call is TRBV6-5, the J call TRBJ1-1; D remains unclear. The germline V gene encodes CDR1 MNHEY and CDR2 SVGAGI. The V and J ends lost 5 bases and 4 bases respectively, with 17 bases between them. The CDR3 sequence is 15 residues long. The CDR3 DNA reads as TGTGCCAGCAGTCCCTCGGCTTGGGTCAGCACTGAAGCTTTCTTT. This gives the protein CASSPSAWVSTEAFF.

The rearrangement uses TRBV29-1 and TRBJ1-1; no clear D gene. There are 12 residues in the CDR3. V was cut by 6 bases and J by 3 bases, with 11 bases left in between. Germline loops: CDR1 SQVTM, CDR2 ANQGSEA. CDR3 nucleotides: TGCAGCGTCTCCCCCGAGCACACTGAAGCTTTCTTT. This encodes CSVSPEHTEAFF.

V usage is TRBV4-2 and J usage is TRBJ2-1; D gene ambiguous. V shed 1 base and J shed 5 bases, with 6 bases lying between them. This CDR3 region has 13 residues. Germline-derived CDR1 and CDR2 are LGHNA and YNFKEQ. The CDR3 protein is CASSQGENNEQFF. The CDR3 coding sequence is TGTGCCAGCAGCCAAGGAGAAAACAATGAGCAGTTCTTC.

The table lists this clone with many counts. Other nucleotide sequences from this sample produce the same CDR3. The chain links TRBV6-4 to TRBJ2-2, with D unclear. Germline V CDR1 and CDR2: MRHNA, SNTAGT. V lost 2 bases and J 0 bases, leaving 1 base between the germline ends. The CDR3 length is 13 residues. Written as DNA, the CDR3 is TGTGCCAGCAGTGACACGAACACCGGGGAGCTGTTTTTT. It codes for CASSDTNTGELFF.

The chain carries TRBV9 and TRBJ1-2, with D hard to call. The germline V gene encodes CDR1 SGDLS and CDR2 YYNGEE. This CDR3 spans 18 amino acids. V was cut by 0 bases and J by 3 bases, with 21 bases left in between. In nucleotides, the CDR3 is TGTGCCAGCAGCGTAGCGGTCTCCGGGGTCACGCTCGACTATGGCTACACCTTC. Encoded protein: CASSVAVSGVTLDYGYTF.

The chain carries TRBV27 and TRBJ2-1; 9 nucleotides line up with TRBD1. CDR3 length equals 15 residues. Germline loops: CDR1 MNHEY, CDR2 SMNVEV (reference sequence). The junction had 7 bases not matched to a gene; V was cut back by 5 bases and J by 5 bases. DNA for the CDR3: TGTGCCAGCAGTCACAGGACAGGGGCGAACAATGAGCAGTTCTTC. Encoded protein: CASSHRTGANNEQFF.

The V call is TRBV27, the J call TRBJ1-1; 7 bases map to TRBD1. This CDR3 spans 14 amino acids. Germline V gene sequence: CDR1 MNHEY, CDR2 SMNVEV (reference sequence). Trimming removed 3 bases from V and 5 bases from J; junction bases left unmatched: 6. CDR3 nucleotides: TGTGCCAGCAGTTTGAGACAGGGCTATACTGAAGCTTTCTTT. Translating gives CASSLRQGYTEAFF.

CDR3 DNA sequence: TGTGCCAGCAGTCTCAACAATGAGCAGTTCTTC. Its translation is CASSLNNEQFF. The rearrangement links TRBV28 to TRBJ2-1; no clear D. V lost 5 bases, J lost 5 bases, and 4 bases lay in between. The length of the CDR3 is 11 residues. CDR1 is MDHEN, CDR2 SYDVKM, per germline.

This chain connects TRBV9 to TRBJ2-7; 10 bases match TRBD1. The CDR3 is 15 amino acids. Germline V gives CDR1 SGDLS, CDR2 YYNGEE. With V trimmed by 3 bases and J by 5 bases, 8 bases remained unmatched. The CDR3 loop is CASSAGTGAGDEQYF. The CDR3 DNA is TGTGCCAGCAGCGCGGGGACAGGGGCTGGCGACGAGCAGTACTTC.

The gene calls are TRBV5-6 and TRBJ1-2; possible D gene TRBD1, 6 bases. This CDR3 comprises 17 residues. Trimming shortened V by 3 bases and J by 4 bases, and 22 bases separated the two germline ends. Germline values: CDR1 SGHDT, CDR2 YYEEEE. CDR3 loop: CASSWGTTNGFGYGYTF. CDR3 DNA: TGTGCCAGCAGCTGGGGGACAACGAACGGGTTCGGCTATGGCTACACCTTC.

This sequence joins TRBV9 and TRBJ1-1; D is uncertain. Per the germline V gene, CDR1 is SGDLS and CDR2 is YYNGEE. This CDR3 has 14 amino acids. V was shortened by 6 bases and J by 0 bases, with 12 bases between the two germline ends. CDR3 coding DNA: TGTGCCAGCACCCCCCAGTCCATGAACACTGAAGCTTTCTTT. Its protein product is CASTPQSMNTEAFF.

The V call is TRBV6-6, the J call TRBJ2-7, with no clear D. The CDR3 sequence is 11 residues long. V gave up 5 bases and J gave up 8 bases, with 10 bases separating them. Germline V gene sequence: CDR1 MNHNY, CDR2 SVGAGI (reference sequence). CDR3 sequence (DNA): TGTGCCAGCAGTGACCCTCCCAAGCAGTACTTC. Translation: CASSDPPKQYF.

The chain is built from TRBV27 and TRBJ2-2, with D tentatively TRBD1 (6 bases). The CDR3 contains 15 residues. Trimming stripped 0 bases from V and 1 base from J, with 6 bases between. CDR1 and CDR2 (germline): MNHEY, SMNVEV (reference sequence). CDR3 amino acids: CASSLSGQNTGELFF. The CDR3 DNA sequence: TGTGCCAGCAGTTTATCGGGACAGAACACCGGGGAGCTGTTTTTT.

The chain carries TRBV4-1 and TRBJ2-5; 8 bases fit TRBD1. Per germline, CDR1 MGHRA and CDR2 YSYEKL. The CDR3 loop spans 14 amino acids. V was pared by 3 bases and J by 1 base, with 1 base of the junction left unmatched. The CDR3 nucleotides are TGCGCCAGCAGCCAGGGGACAGGCCAAGAGACCCAGTACTTC. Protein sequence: CASSQGTGQETQYF.

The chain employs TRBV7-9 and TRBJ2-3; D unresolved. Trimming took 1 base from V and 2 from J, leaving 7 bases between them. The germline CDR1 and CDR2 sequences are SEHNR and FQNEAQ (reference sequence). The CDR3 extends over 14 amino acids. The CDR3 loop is CASSLVQPTDTQYF. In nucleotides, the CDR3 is TGTGCCAGCAGCTTAGTACAGCCCACAGATACGCAGTATTTT.

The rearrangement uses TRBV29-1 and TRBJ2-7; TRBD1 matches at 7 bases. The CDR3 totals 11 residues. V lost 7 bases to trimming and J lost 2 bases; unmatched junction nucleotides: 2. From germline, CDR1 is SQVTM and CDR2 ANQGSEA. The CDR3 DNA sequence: TGCAGCGGGGGGACAGCCTACGAGCAGTACTTC. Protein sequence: CSGGTAYEQYF.

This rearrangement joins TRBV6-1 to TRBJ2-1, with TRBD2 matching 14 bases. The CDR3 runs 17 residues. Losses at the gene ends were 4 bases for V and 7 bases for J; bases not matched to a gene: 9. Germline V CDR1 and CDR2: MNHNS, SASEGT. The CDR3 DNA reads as TGTGCCAGCAGTGTTATGGGACTAGCGGGAGAAGGAAATGAGCAGTTCTTC. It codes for CASSVMGLAGEGNEQFF.

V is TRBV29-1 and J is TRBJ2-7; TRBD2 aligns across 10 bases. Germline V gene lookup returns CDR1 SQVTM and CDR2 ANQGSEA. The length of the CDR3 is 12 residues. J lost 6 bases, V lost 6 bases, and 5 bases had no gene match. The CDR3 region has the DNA TGCAGCGTGACAGCGGGAGGGCCCGAGCAGTACTTC. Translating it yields CSVTAGGPEQYF.

The CDR3 DNA sequence: TGCAGCGTTTTGGGGACAGGGAAGAGGAATGAGCAGTTCTTC. Encoded protein: CSVLGTGKRNEQFF. The chain uses TRBV29-1 and TRBJ2-1; TRBD1 matches 9 bases. In germline, CDR1 is SQVTM, CDR2 ANQGSEA. The trim removed 5 bases at V and 7 bases at J, leaving 9 bases unmatched. The CDR3 contains 14 residues.

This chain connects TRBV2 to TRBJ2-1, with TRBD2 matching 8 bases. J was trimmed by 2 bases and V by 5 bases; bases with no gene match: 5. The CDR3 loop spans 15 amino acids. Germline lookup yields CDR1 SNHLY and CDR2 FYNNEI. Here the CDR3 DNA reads TGTGCCAGCAGTAATAGCGGGATGCCCTACAATGAGCAGTTCTTC. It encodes CASSNSGMPYNEQFF.

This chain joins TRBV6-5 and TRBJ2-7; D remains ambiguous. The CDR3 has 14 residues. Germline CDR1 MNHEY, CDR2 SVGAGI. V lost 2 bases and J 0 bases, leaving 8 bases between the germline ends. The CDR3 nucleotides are TGTGCCAGCAGTTACGACGGAGTCTCCTACGAGCAGTACTTC. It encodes CASSYDGVSYEQYF.

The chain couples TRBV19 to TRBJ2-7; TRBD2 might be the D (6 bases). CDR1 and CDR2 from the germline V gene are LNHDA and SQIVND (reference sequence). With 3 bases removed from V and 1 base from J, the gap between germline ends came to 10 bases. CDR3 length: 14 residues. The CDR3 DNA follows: TGTGCCAGTAGTATGGGAGGCGTATCCTACGAGCAGTACTTC. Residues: CASSMGGVSYEQYF.

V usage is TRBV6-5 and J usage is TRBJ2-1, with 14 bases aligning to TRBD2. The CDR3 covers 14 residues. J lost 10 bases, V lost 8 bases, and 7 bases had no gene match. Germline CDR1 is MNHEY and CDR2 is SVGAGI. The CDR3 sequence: CASGGLAGVGEQFF. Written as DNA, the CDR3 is TGTGCCAGCGGGGGACTAGCGGGAGTAGGCGAGCAGTTCTTC.

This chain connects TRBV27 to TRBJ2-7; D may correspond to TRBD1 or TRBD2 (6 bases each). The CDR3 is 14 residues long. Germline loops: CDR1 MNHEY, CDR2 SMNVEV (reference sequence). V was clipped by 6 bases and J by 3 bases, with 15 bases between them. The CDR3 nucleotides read TGTGCCAGCAGCTCTAGGGGGACTGTCTACGAGCAGTACTTC. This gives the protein CASSSRGTVYEQYF.

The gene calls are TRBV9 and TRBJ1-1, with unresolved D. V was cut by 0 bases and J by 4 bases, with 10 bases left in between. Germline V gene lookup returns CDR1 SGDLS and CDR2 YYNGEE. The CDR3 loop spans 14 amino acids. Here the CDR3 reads CASSVDYVGTEAFF. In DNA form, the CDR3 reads TGTGCCAGCAGCGTAGACTACGTCGGCACTGAAGCTTTCTTT.

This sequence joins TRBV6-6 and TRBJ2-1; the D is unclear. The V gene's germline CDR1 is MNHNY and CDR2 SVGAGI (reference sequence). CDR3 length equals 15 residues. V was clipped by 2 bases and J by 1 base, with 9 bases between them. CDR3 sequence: CASSYETTSYNEQFF. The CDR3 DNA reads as TGTGCCAGCAGTTACGAGACGACTTCCTACAATGAGCAGTTCTTC.

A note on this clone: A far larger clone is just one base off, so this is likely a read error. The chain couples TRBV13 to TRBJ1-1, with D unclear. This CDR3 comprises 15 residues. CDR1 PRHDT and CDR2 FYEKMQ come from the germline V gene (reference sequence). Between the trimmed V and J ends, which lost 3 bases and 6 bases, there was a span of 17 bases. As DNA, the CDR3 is TGTGCCAGCAGCTTGGTCCCGGGGAGGAATTCTGAAGCTTTCTTT. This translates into CASSLVPGRNSEAFF.

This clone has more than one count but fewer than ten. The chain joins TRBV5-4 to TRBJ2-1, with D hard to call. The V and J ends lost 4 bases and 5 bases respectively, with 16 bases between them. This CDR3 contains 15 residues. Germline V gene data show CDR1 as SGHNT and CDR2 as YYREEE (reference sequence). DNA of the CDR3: TGTGCCAGCAGCCCCTGGCACAGAGCAAACAATGAGCAGTTCTTC. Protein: CASSPWHRANNEQFF.

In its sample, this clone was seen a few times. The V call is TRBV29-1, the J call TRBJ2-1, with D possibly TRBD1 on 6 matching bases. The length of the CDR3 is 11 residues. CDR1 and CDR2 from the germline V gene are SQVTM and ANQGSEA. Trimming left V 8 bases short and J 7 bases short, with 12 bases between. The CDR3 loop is CSQGGVNEQFF. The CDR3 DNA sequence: TGCAGCCAAGGGGGAGTTAATGAGCAGTTCTTC.

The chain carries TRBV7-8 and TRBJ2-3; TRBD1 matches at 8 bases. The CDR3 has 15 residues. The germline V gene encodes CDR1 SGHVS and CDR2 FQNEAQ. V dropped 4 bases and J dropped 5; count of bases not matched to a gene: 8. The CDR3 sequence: CASSSLTGAIDTQYF. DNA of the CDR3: TGTGCCAGCAGCTCACTGACAGGGGCCATAGATACGCAGTATTTT.